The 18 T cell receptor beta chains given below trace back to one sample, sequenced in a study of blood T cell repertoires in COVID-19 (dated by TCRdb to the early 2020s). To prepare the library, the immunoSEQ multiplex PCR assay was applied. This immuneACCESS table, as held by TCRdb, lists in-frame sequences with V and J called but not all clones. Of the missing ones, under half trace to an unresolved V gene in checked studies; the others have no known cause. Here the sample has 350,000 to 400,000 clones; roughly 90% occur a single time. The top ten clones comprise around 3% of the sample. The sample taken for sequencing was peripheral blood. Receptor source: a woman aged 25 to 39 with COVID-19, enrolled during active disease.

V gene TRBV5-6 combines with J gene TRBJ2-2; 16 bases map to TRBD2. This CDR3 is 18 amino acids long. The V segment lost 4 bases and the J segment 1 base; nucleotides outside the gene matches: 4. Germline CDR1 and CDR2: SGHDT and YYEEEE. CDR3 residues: CASSKGLAGGMNTGELFF. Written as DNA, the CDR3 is TGTGCCAGCAGCAAGGGACTAGCGGGAGGGATGAACACCGGGGAGCTGTTTTTT.

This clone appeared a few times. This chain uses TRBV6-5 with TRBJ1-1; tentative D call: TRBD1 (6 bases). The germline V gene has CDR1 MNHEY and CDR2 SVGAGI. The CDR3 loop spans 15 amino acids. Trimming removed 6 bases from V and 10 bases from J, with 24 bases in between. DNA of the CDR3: TGTGCCAGCAGGGCTCCCGGCAGGGGTACTATTGGAGCTTTCTTT. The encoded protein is CASRAPGRGTIGAFF.

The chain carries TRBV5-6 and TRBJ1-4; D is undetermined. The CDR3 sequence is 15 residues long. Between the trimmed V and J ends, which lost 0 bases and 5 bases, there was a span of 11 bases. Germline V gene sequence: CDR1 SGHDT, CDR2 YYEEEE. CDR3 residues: CASSLVSSRNEKLFF. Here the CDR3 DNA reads TGTGCCAGCAGCTTGGTGTCTAGTCGGAATGAAAAACTGTTTTTT.

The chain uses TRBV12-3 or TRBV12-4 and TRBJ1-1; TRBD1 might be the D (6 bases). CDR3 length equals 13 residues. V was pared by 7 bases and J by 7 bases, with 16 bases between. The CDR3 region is CASKSNREGEAFF. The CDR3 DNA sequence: TGTGCCAGCAAAAGTAACAGGGAGGGTGAAGCTTTCTTT.

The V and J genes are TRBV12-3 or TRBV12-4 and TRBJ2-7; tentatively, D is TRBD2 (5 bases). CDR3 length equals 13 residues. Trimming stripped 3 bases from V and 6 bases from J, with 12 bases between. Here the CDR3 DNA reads TGTGCCAGCAGTTTGGCGGTCCGGGGCGAGCAGTACTTC. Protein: CASSLAVRGEQYF.

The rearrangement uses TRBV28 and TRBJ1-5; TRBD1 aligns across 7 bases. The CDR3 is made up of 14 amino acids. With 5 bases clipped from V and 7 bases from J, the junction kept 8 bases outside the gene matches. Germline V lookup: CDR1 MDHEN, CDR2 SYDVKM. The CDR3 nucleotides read TGTGCCAGCAGTATGGGACAGAGGAACCAGCCCCAGCATTTT. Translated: CASSMGQRNQPQHF.

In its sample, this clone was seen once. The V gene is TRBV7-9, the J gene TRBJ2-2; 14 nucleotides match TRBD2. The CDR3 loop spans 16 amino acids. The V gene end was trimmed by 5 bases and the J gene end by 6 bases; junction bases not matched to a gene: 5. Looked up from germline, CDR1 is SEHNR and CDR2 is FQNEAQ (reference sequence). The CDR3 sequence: CASSPQTSGGAGELFF. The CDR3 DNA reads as TGTGCCAGCAGCCCGCAGACTAGCGGGGGGGCCGGGGAGCTGTTTTTT.

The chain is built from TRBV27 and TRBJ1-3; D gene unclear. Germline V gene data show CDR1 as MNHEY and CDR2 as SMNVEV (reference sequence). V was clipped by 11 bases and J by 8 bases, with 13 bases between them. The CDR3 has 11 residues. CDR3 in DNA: TGTGCCGTCCACGGGATGCACACCATATATTTT. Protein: CAVHGMHTIYF.

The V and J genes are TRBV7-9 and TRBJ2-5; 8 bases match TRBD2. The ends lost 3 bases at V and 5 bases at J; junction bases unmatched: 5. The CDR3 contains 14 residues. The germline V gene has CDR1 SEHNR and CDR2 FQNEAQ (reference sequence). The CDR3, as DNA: TGTGCCAGCAGCTTCGGGAGGGCCTGGGAGACCCAGTACTTC. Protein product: CASSFGRAWETQYF.

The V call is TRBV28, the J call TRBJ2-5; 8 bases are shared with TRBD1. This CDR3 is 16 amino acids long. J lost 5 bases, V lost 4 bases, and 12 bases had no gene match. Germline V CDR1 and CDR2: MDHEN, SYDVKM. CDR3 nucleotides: TGTGCCAGCAGTTCACCGAGCCAGGGGGCATGGGAGACCCAGTACTTC. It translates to CASSSPSQGAWETQYF.

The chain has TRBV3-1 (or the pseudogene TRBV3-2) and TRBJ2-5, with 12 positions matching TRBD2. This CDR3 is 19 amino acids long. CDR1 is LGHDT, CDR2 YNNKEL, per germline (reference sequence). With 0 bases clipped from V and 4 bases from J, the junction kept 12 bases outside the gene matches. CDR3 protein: CASSQEGTSGLLGGETQYF. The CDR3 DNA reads TGTGCCAGCAGCCAAGAGGGGACTAGCGGGCTCTTGGGGGGAGAGACCCAGTACTTC.

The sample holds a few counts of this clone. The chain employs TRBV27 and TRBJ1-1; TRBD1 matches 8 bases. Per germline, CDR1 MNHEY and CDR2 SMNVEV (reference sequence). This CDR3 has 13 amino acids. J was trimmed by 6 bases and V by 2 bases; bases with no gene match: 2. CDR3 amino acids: CASSLEQGAEAFF. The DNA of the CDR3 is TGTGCCAGCAGTTTAGAACAGGGGGCTGAAGCTTTCTTT.

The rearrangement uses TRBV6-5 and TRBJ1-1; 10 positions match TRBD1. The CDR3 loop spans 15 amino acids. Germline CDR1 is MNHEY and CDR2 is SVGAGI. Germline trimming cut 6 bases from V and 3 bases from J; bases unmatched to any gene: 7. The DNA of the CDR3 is TGTGCCAGCAGAGTGAGACAGGGGGCGGACACTGAAGCTTTCTTT. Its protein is CASRVRQGADTEAFF.

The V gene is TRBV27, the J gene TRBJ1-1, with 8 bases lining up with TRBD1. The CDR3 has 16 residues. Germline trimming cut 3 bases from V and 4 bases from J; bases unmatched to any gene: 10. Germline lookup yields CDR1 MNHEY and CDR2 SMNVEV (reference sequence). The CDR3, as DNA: TGTGCCAGCAGTTTCTGGGGCAGGGGGCCGGGCACTGAAGCTTTCTTT. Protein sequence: CASSFWGRGPGTEAFF.

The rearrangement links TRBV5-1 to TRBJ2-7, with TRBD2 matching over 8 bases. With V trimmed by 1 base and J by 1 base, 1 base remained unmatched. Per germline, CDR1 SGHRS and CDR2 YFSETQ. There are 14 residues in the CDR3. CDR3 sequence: CASSLRGGSYEQYF. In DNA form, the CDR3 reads TGCGCCAGCAGCTTGCGGGGGGGGTCCTACGAGCAGTACTTC.

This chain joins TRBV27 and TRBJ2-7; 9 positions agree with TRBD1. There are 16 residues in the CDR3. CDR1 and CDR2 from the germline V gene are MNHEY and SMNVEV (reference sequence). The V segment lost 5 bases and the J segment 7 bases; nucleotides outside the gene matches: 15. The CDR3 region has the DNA TGTGCCAGCAGTCCACAAGGAATGGACAGGGGATGGGAGCAGTACGTC. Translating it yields CASSPQGMDRGWEQYV.

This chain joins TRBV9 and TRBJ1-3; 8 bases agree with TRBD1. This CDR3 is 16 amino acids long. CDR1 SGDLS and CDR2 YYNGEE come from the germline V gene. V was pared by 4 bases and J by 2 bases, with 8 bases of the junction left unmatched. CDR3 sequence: CASSPGQGYAGNTIYF. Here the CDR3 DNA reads TGTGCCAGCAGCCCCGGACAGGGTTATGCTGGAAACACCATATATTTT.

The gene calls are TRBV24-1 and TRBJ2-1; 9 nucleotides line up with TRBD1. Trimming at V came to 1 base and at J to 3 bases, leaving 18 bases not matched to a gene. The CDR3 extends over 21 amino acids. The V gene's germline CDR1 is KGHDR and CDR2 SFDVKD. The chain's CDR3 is CATSDFSTGTGRLLDYNEQFF. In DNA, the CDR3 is TGTGCCACCAGTGATTTCTCAACCGGGACAGGGAGGCTCCTAGACTACAATGAGCAGTTCTTC.